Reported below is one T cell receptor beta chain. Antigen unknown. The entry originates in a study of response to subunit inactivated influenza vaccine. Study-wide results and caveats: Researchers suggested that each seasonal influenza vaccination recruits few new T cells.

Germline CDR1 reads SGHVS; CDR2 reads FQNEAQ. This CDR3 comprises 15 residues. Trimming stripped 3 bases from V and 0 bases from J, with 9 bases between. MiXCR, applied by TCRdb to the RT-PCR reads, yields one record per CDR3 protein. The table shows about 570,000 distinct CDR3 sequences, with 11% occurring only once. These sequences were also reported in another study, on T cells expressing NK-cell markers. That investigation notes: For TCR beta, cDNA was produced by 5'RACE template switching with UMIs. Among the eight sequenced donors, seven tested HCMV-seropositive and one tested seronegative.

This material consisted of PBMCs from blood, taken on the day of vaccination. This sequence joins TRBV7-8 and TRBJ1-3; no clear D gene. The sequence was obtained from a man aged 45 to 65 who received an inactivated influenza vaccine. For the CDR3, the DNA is TGTGCCAGCAGCTTCAAGGAGAACTCTGGAAACACCATATATTTT. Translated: CASSFKENSGNTIYF.